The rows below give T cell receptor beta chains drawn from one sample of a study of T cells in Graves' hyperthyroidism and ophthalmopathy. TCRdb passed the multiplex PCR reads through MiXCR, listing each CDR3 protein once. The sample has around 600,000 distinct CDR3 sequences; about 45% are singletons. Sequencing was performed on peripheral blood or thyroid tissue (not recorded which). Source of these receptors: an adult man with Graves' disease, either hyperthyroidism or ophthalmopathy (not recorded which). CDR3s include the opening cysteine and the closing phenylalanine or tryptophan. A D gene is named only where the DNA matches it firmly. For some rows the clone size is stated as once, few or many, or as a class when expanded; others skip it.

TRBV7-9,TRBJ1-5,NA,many,CASSLGRVEQPQHF,TGTGCCAGCAGCTTGGGCAGGGTCGAGCAGCCCCAGCATTTT
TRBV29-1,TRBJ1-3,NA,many,CSVEDPGAGNTIYF,TGCAGCGTTGAAGATCCGGGGGCTGGAAACACCATATATTTT
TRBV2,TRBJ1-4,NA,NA,CASSDSGYRATNEKLFF,TGTGCCAGCAGTGATAGCGGGTATCGGGCAACTAATGAAAAACTGTTTTTT
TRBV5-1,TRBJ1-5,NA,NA,CASREAAGRQPQHF,TGCGCCAGCAGGGAGGCGGCAGGAAGGCAGCCCCAGCATTTT
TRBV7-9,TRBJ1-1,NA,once,CACSAMNTEAFF,TGTGCCTGCAGCGCCATGAACACTGAAGCTTTCTTT
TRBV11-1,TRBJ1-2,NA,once,CASSPVDSANYGYTF,TGTGCCAGCTCACCGGTAGACAGCGCTAACTATGGCTACACCTTC
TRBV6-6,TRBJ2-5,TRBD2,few,CASSWGLAGQETQYF,TGTGCCAGCAGTTGGGGACTAGCGGGGCAAGAGACCCAGTACTTC
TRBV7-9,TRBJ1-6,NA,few,CASSLISSVTRNSPLHF,TGTGCCAGCAGCTTAATTAGTTCGGTAACGAGGAATTCACCCCTCCACTTT
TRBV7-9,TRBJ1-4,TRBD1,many,CASSGRRTGANEKLFF,TGTGCCAGCAGCGGACGGAGGACAGGGGCTAATGAAAAACTGTTTTTT
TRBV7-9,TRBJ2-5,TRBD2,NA,CASSHWTSGNQETQYF,TGTGCCAGCAGTCACTGGACTAGCGGGAACCAAGAGACCCAGTACTTC
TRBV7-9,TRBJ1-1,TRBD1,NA,CASSHRDRYFPNTEASF,TGTGCCAGCAGCCACCGGGACAGATACTTTCCGAACACTGAAGCTTCCTTT
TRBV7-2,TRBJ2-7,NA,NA,CASSLVGSGNSYEQYF,TGTGCCAGCAGCTTAGTCGGGTCAGGGAACTCCTACGAGCAGTACTTC
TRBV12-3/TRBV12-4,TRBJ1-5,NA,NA,CASTLRASPTIGTQHF,TGTGCCAGCACCCTAAGGGCTTCCCCCACAATCGGCACCCAGCATTTT
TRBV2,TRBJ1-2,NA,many,CASTSGGYTF,TGTGCCAGCACCTCGGGCGGCTACACCTTC
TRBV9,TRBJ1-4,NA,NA,CASSVGGPMGGGEKLFF,TGTGCCAGCAGCGTAGGAGGCCCCATGGGCGGGGGAGAAAAACTGTTTTTT
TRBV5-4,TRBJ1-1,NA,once,CASSVDNRNTEAFF,TGTGCCAGCAGCGTAGACAACAGAAACACTGAAGCTTTCTTT
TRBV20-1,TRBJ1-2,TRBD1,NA,CSARRTGDVYGYTF,TGCAGTGCTAGGAGGACAGGGGATGTCTATGGCTACACCTTC
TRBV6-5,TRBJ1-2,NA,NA,CASSYGEHYGYTF,TGTGCCAGCAGTTACGGCGAGCACTATGGCTACACCTTC
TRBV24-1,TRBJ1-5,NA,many,CATSDARTDSNQPQHF,TGTGCCACCAGTGATGCCAGGACGGATAGCAATCAGCCCCAGCATTTT
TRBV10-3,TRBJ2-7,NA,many,CAINDRNSYEQYF,TGTGCCATCAACGACCGAAACTCCTACGAGCAGTACTTC
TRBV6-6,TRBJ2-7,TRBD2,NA,CASSQGLAGVVEQYF,TGTGCCAGCAGTCAAGGACTAGCGGGAGTTGTCGAGCAGTACTTC
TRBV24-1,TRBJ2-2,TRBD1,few,CATSDLAQGANTGELFF,TGTGCCACCAGTGATTTGGCACAGGGGGCGAACACCGGGGAGCTGTTTTTT
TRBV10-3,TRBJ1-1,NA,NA,CATGRENSLNTEAFF,TGTGCCACCGGGAGGGAGAATTCTCTGAACACTGAAGCTTTCTTT
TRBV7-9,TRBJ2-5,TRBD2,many,CASSLGLAMYQETQYF,TGTGCCAGCAGCTTGGGACTAGCTATGTACCAAGAGACCCAGTACTTC
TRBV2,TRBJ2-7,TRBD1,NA,CASRVAGTDIGYEQYF,TGTGCCAGCAGAGTAGCTGGGACAGATATCGGATACGAGCAGTACTTC
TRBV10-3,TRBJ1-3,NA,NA,CATAKTPGTANTIYF,TGTGCCACCGCAAAAACACCAGGGACTGCAAACACCATATATTTT
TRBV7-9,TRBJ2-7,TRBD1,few,CAWLRDRGYEQYF,TGTGCCTGGCTTCGGGACAGGGGATACGAGCAGTACTTC
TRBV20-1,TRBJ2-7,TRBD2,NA,CSARDRPSGYEQYF,TGCAGTGCTAGAGATCGGCCTAGCGGGTACGAGCAGTACTTC
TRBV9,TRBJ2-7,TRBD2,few,CASSVGGRDQGYEQYF,TGTGCCAGCAGCGTAGGCGGGAGGGATCAGGGCTACGAGCAGTACTTC
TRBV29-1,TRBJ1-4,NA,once,CSVVTHLTNLNEKLFF,TGCAGCGTTGTGACCCATTTGACCAACCTTAATGAAAAACTGTTTTTT
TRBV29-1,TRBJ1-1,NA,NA,CSVRQGGKAFF,TGCAGCGTTCGGCAGGGCGGAAAAGCTTTCTTT
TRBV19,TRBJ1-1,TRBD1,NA,CASSRQGDTKAFF,TGTGCCAGTAGTCGACAGGGGGACACTAAAGCTTTCTTT
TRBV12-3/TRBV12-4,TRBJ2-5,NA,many,CASSYSGLQETQYF,TGTGCCAGCAGTTACTCAGGCCTCCAAGAGACCCAGTACTTC
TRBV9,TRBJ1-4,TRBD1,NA,CASSEAGTGSYEKLFF,TGTGCCAGCAGCGAGGCCGGGACAGGGTCGTATGAAAAACTGTTTTTT
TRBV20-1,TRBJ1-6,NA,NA,CSARDMGAGSPLHF,TGCAGTGCTAGAGATATGGGGGCCGGTTCACCCCTCCACTTT
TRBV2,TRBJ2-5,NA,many,CASSASLGGAVETQYF,TGTGCCAGCAGCGCGTCGCTCGGGGGCGCAGTTGAGACCCAGTACTTC
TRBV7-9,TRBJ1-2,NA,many,CASSLENYGYTF,TGTGCCAGCAGCTTAGAAAACTATGGCTACACCTTC
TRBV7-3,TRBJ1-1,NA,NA,CASRIAGTVNTEAFF,TGTGCCAGCAGAATCGCCGGGACGGTGAACACTGAAGCTTTCTTT
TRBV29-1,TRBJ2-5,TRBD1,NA,CSVRTGGAGTQYF,TGCAGCGTGAGGACAGGGGGCGCGGGGACCCAGTACTTC
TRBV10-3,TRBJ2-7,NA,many,CAISETGGQYF,TGTGCCATCAGTGAAACGGGTGGGCAGTACTTC
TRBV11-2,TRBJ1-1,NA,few,CASSLNSAGSTEAFF,TGTGCCAGCAGCCTGAACAGTGCAGGGAGTACTGAAGCTTTCTTT
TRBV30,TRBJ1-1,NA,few,CAWSATRAEAFF,TGTGCCTGGAGCGCGACAAGGGCTGAAGCTTTCTTT
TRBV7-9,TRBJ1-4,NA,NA,CASSLRVPNEKLFF,TGTGCCAGCAGTCTCAGGGTACCTAATGAAAAACTGTTTTTT
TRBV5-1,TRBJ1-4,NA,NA,CASSADSRREKLFF,TGCGCCAGCAGCGCGGACAGTCGGAGGGAAAAACTGTTTTTT
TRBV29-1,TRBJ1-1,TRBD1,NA,CSVEGVRGRGAFF,TGCAGCGTTGAGGGCGTCAGGGGGCGTGGAGCTTTCTTT
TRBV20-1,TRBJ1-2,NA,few,CSARERSSYGYTF,TGCAGTGCTAGAGAGAGATCCTCGTATGGCTACACCTTC
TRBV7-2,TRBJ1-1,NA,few,CASSLRVGPGTEAFF,TGTGCCAGCAGCTTAAGGGTAGGCCCTGGGACTGAAGCTTTCTTT